Reported below is one T cell receptor (beta chain). Repertoires were generated with immunoSEQ multiplex PCR, while TCRdb's copy carries only in-frame clones and drops some. The sample gives 110,000 or so clones, roughly 81% of which show up once; 3% to 3.5% is in the top ten. The entry originates in a study of blood T cell repertoires in COVID-19. Trimming took 2 bases from V and 14 from J; bases not matched to a gene: 5. CDR3 length equals 11 residues. Germline lookup yields CDR1 SGHRS and CDR2 YFSETQ. The TCR comes from a man aged 40-49 years with acute or convalescent COVID-19. The specimen was peripheral blood. The V call is TRBV5-1, the J call TRBJ1-2, with 8 bases identical to TRBD1. CDR3 in amino acids: CASSFGQGRTF. CDR3 nucleotides: TGCGCCAGCAGCTTCGGACAGGGAAGGACCTTC.